Below, 14 T cell receptor beta chains from the same sample are listed, as sequenced in a study of shared clonotypes between healthy human individuals (dated by TCRdb to the early 2020s). The library was built by means of the immunoSEQ multiplex PCR assay. TCRdb holds this immuneACCESS table with in-frame rearrangements only. Some clones are missing; in checked studies, unresolved V genes explain under half, and the rest has no known cause. The sample data list more than 400,000 clones, and approximately 95% of these were observed just once. Approximately 0.062% of the sample rests with the top ten. The sequencing input was naive CD4+ T cells sorted from blood. The intended sense of this specimen's cell subset or site label: CD45RA+ positively selected. These receptor sequences come from a woman aged 30 to 39 in good health.

This chain joins TRBV4-1 and TRBJ2-7, with D perhaps assigned TRBD1 or TRBD2 (5 bases each). The CDR3 length is 18 residues. Trimming shortened V by 2 bases and J by 3 bases, and 23 bases separated the two germline ends. Germline V gene data show CDR1 as MGHRA and CDR2 as YSYEKL. In DNA, the CDR3 is TGCGCCAGCAGCCAACTGCCCGGGACCTCAATAAAGGGCTACGAGCAGTACTTC. This sequence encodes CASSQLPGTSIKGYEQYF.

The chain is built from TRBV9 and TRBJ2-7; TRBD2 is a possible D gene (5 bases). Trimming cost V 2 bases and J 5 bases, with 17 bases left between them. Germline V CDR1 and CDR2: SGDLS, YYNGEE. The CDR3 has 15 residues. The CDR3 sequence is CASSVSTGVGHEQYF. CDR3 DNA: TGTGCCAGCAGCGTTTCAACCGGGGTCGGCCACGAGCAGTACTTC.

As regards this clone: Other DNA sequences in this sample translate to the same CDR3. V usage is TRBV18 and J usage is TRBJ2-7; TRBD1 aligns across 9 bases. In germline, CDR1 is KGHSH, CDR2 LQKENI. Trimming cost V 3 bases and J 2 bases; bases outside gene matches: 2. CDR3 length equals 14 residues. The CDR3 reads CASSPGQGAYEQYF. The CDR3 nucleotides read TGTGCCAGCTCACCGGGACAGGGAGCCTACGAGCAGTACTTC.

The chain is built from TRBV5-5 and TRBJ2-3, with 10 nucleotides matching TRBD1. Germline trimming cut 3 bases from V and 5 bases from J; bases unmatched to any gene: 9. This CDR3 comprises 16 residues. Germline loops: CDR1 SGHKS, CDR2 YYEKEE (reference sequence). CDR3 sequence reads: CASSSVGTGVRDTQYF. The DNA of the CDR3 is TGTGCCAGCAGCTCCGTGGGGACAGGGGTAAGAGATACGCAGTATTTT. The full variable domain, with the rest looked up from reference TRBV5-5 and TRBJ2-3, is DAGVTQSPTHLIKTRGQQVTLRCSPISGHKSVSWYQQVLGQGPQFIFQYYEKEERGRGNFPDRFSARQFPNYSSELNVNALLLGDSALYLCASSSVGTGVRDTQYFGPGTRLTVL.

This clone has a single count. The chain carries TRBV25-1 and TRBJ2-1; the match to TRBD2 covers 11 bases. The V and J ends lost 3 bases and 5 bases, in that order; junction bases with no gene match: 3. From germline, CDR1 is MGHDK and CDR2 SYGVNS. The CDR3 loop spans 15 amino acids. CDR3 protein: CASSDSGRADNEQFF. DNA of the CDR3: TGTGCCAGCAGTGATAGCGGGAGGGCCGACAATGAGCAGTTCTTC.

J is TRBJ2-7 and V is TRBV29-1; 11 bases are a match to TRBD2. Germline assignment: CDR1 SQVTM and CDR2 ANQGSEA. The junction had 1 base not matched to a gene; V was cut back by 6 bases and J by 3 bases. The CDR3 is 12 residues long. The CDR3 region has the DNA TGCAGCGTCCTAGCGGGAGGCTACGAGCAGTACTTC. Its translation is CSVLAGGYEQYF.

The chain employs TRBV11-2 and TRBJ1-4; D is unclear. CDR1 and CDR2 from the germline V gene are SGHAT and FQNNGV. Trimming left V 1 base short and J 0 bases short, with 6 bases between. This CDR3 has 15 residues. The CDR3 spells CASSLVYATNEKLFF. The CDR3 DNA reads TGTGCCAGCAGCTTAGTCTATGCAACTAATGAAAAACTGTTTTTT.

The chain combines TRBV10-3 with TRBJ2-7; TRBD1 agrees at 11 bases. This CDR3 is 16 amino acids long. Germline assignment: CDR1 ENHRY and CDR2 SYGVKD. V lost 0 bases, J lost 3 bases, and 4 bases stayed unmatched. The CDR3 region is CAISESVGTGGYEQYF. DNA for the CDR3: TGTGCCATCAGTGAGTCGGTTGGGACAGGGGGCTACGAGCAGTACTTC.

The chain has TRBV6-6 and TRBJ2-5; 11 positions agree with TRBD2. Germline lookup yields CDR1 MNHNY and CDR2 SVGAGI (reference sequence). This CDR3 spans 16 amino acids. V lost 5 bases to trimming and J lost 0 bases; unmatched junction nucleotides: 5. CDR3 residues: CASSNPGLADQETQYF. The CDR3 DNA follows: TGTGCCAGCAGTAACCCGGGACTAGCGGACCAAGAGACCCAGTACTTC.

This chain links TRBV5-1 with TRBJ1-2, with TRBD1 as a possible D gene (5 bases). CDR3 length: 14 residues. The germline CDR1 and CDR2 sequences are SGHRS and YFSETQ. The germline V and J ends were trimmed by 3 bases and 6 bases, with 15 bases remaining between them. CDR3 residues: CASSSPTARHGYTF. The CDR3 DNA follows: TGCGCCAGCAGCTCTCCGACAGCTAGGCATGGCTACACCTTC.

The V gene is TRBV5-1, the J gene TRBJ2-4, with 7 positions matching TRBD2. CDR1 and CDR2 (germline): SGHRS, YFSETQ. Trimming cost V 3 bases and J 0 bases; bases outside gene matches: 6. The length of the CDR3 is 16 residues. CDR3 in amino acids: CASSSLAELAKNIQYF. Here the CDR3 DNA reads TGCGCCAGCAGCTCCCTAGCGGAGCTAGCCAAAAACATTCAGTACTTC.

About this clone itself: The same CDR3 can be traced to other DNA sequences in this sample. The chain uses TRBV5-1 and TRBJ1-1; D remains unclear. Germline loops: CDR1 SGHRS, CDR2 YFSETQ. Trimming pared 2 bases from V and 1 base from J, leaving 6 bases between. This CDR3 region has 13 residues. CDR3 sequence: CASSFGENTEAFF. CDR3 DNA: TGCGCCAGCAGCTTCGGGGAGAACACTGAAGCTTTCTTT.

This chain connects TRBV13 to TRBJ2-7; 7 nucleotides match TRBD2. Germline lookup yields CDR1 PRHDT and CDR2 FYEKMQ (reference sequence). Unmatched junction bases numbered 4, after V lost 3 bases and J lost 2 bases. The CDR3 covers 14 residues. The CDR3 sequence is CASSFSGKAYEQYF. CDR3 nucleotide sequence: TGTGCCAGCAGCTTCAGCGGGAAAGCCTACGAGCAGTACTTC. Supplemented by reference TRBV13 and TRBJ2-7, the full variable domain reads AAGVIQSPRHLIKEKRETATLKCYPIPRHDTVYWYQQGPGQDPQFLISFYEKMQSDKGSIPDRFSAQQFSDYHSELNMSSLELGDSALYFCASSFSGKAYEQYFGPGTRLTVT.

This rearrangement joins TRBV5-6 to TRBJ2-3; 16 nucleotides agree with TRBD2. Germline V gene sequence: CDR1 SGHDT, CDR2 YYEEEE. This CDR3 has 16 amino acids. After removal of 4 bases from V and 6 bases from J, the junction contained 5 bases not matched to a gene. CDR3 loop: CASSLGTSGRGDTQYF. Here the CDR3 DNA reads TGTGCCAGCAGCCTGGGGACTAGCGGGAGGGGGGATACGCAGTATTTT.